This is a list of T cell receptor beta chains from one sample in a study of post-analysis software for immune sequencing data. TCRdb fed the PCR reads into MiXCR, producing one record per CDR3 protein. This table has a few hundred thousand distinct CDR3 sequences, roughly 38% appearing once. The sequencing input was blood. All receptors come from a girl aged 5 to 17 with multiple sclerosis. CDR3s include the opening cysteine and the closing phenylalanine or tryptophan. Each record gives: J gene, CDR3 length, V gene, CDR3 protein.

J gene: TRBJ1-1
CDR3 length: 14
V gene: TRBV7-7
CDR3 protein: CASSPVTGETEAFF

J gene: TRBJ1-4
CDR3 length: 14
V gene: TRBV9
CDR3 protein: CASSTRQSNEKLFF

J gene: TRBJ2-3
CDR3 length: 15
V gene: TRBV20-1
CDR3 protein: CSARTERVLTDTQYF

J gene: TRBJ2-7
CDR3 length: 11
V gene: TRBV29-1
CDR3 protein: CSVLTSGEQYF

J gene: .
CDR3 length: 14
V gene: TRBV12-3/TRBV12-4
CDR3 protein: CASSGGTGWREQYF

J gene: TRBJ2-1
CDR3 length: 15
V gene: TRBV7-3
CDR3 protein: CASSLRSSSYNEQLF

J gene: TRBJ2-5
CDR3 length: 14
V gene: TRBV7-2
CDR3 protein: CASHPLAGQETQYF

J gene: TRBJ2-1
CDR3 length: 16
V gene: TRBV5-5
CDR3 protein: CASSLIAGGRYNEQFF

J gene: TRBJ2-3
CDR3 length: 16
V gene: TRBV4-1
CDR3 protein: CASSHIAGLSTDTQYF

J gene: TRBJ1-1
CDR3 length: 12
V gene: TRBV18
CDR3 protein: CASSQDRLEAFF

J gene: TRBJ2-7
CDR3 length: 19
V gene: TRBV6-5
CDR3 protein: CASSYSGTGAGVGSYEQYF

J gene: TRBJ2-1
CDR3 length: 11
V gene: TRBV15
CDR3 protein: CATRAYNEQFF

J gene: TRBJ2-1
CDR3 length: 16
V gene: TRBV29-1
CDR3 protein: CSVGWKTSGGYNEQFF

J gene: TRBJ1-2
CDR3 length: 13
V gene: TRBV29-1
CDR3 protein: CSVEETTGYDYTF

J gene: TRBJ1-5
CDR3 length: 17
V gene: TRBV4-1
CDR3 protein: CASSQGGPGPLNQPQHF

J gene: TRBJ2-7
CDR3 length: 15
V gene: TRBV4-1
CDR3 protein: CASSQPGTASYEQYF

J gene: TRBJ2-7
CDR3 length: 11
V gene: TRBV20-1
CDR3 protein: CSARDAYEQYF

J gene: TRBJ1-5
CDR3 length: 14
V gene: TRBV3-1
CDR3 protein: CASSQELDNQPQHF

J gene: TRBJ2-3
CDR3 length: 15
V gene: TRBV20-1
CDR3 protein: CSAREPSGATDTQYF

J gene: .
CDR3 length: 15
V gene: TRBV7-2
CDR3 protein: CASSSGASSYNEQYF

J gene: TRBJ2-2
CDR3 length: 16
V gene: TRBV4-1
CDR3 protein: CASRLRGITNTGELFF

J gene: TRBJ2-4
CDR3 length: 14
V gene: TRBV20-1
CDR3 protein: CSARVPWTGNIQYF

J gene: TRBJ2-7
CDR3 length: 13
V gene: TRBV10-3
CDR3 protein: CAISEGRSYEQYF

J gene: TRBJ2-1
CDR3 length: 13
V gene: TRBV12-3/TRBV12-4
CDR3 protein: CASGGHTGYEQFF

J gene: TRBJ2-7
CDR3 length: 15
V gene: TRBV5-4
CDR3 protein: CASSLGGQGSYEQYF

J gene: TRBJ2-3
CDR3 length: 15
V gene: TRBV11-2
CDR3 protein: CASSGSWVTPDTQYF

J gene: TRBJ2-7
CDR3 length: 14
V gene: TRBV7-9
CDR3 protein: CASSSRAVTYEQYF

J gene: TRBJ2-1
CDR3 length: 17
V gene: TRBV4-1
CDR3 protein: CASSQDTGQNSYNEQFF

J gene: .
CDR3 length: 17
V gene: TRBV20-1
CDR3 protein: CSARPSGGQGSYNEQYF

J gene: TRBJ1-5
CDR3 length: 14
V gene: TRBV5-1
CDR3 protein: CASSLGQGDQPLHF

J gene: TRBJ1-2
CDR3 length: 15
V gene: TRBV6-5
CDR3 protein: CASSHGQGGKDGYTF

J gene: TRBJ1-2
CDR3 length: 16
V gene: TRBV4-3
CDR3 protein: CASSQNGAGFGYGYTF

J gene: TRBJ1-1
CDR3 length: 14
V gene: TRBV12-3/TRBV12-4
CDR3 protein: CASSYHRGNTEAFF

J gene: TRBJ1-1
CDR3 length: 14
V gene: TRBV5-1
CDR3 protein: CASSLGGGTTEAFF

J gene: TRBJ1-6
CDR3 length: 16
V gene: TRBV5-1
CDR3 protein: CASSLTGLVDNSPLHF

J gene: TRBJ2-3
CDR3 length: 13
V gene: TRBV5-1
CDR3 protein: CASSSTSENTQYF

J gene: TRBJ1-6
CDR3 length: 16
V gene: TRBV4-3
CDR3 protein: CASSQDLSSYNSPLHF

J gene: TRBJ2-7
CDR3 length: 14
V gene: TRBV29-1
CDR3 protein: CSVEGGQHSYEQYF

J gene: TRBJ1-1
CDR3 length: 13
V gene: TRBV4-1
CDR3 protein: CASSQHLSPEAFF

J gene: TRBJ2-1
CDR3 length: 16
V gene: TRBV11-2
CDR3 protein: CASSLGMGEKYNEQFF

J gene: TRBJ2-5
CDR3 length: 15
V gene: TRBV7-8
CDR3 protein: CASSLGGGEGKTQYF

J gene: TRBJ2-1
CDR3 length: 16
V gene: TRBV2
CDR3 protein: CASRQGAMSSYNEQFF

J gene: TRBJ2-7
CDR3 length: 17
V gene: TRBV12-3/TRBV12-4
CDR3 protein: CASSSGGPTDPLYEQYF

J gene: TRBJ1-2
CDR3 length: 15
V gene: TRBV12-3/TRBV12-4
CDR3 protein: CASSPPGGLIYGYTF

J gene: .
CDR3 length: 15
V gene: TRBV18
CDR3 protein: CASSAENRGQGEQYF

J gene: TRBJ2-1
CDR3 length: 14
V gene: TRBV7-2
CDR3 protein: CASSPGGENNEQFF

J gene: TRBJ2-7
CDR3 length: 14
V gene: TRBV6-2/TRBV6-3
CDR3 protein: CASRGQGPPYEQYF

J gene: TRBJ2-3
CDR3 length: 12
V gene: TRBV12-3/TRBV12-4
CDR3 protein: CASTRSADTQYF

J gene: TRBJ2-3
CDR3 length: 14
V gene: TRBV20-1
CDR3 protein: CSAGRDGNTDTQYF

J gene: TRBJ1-2
CDR3 length: 15
V gene: TRBV12-3/TRBV12-4
CDR3 protein: CASSLLGRGLDGYTF

J gene: TRBJ1-1
CDR3 length: 14
V gene: TRBV7-9
CDR3 protein: CASSLVLGNTEAFF

J gene: TRBJ2-5
CDR3 length: 15
V gene: TRBV13
CDR3 protein: CASSLVDNTQETQYF

J gene: TRBJ2-1
CDR3 length: 18
V gene: TRBV4-2
CDR3 protein: CASSQGSLAGGLYNEQFF

J gene: .
CDR3 length: 16
V gene: TRBV4-1
CDR3 protein: CASSQDKKRVVGEQYF

J gene: TRBJ2-4
CDR3 length: 15
V gene: TRBV11-1
CDR3 protein: CASSPRGVAKNIQYF

J gene: TRBJ1-4
CDR3 length: 13
V gene: TRBV6-1
CDR3 protein: CAGQMTTNEKLFF

J gene: TRBJ1-1
CDR3 length: 15
V gene: TRBV12-3/TRBV12-4
CDR3 protein: CASSVTGPLNTEAFF

J gene: TRBJ2-7
CDR3 length: 15
V gene: TRBV7-2
CDR3 protein: CASSLGGRGSYEQYF

J gene: TRBJ2-1
CDR3 length: 18
V gene: TRBV19
CDR3 protein: CASSTTSGGPGSYNEQFF